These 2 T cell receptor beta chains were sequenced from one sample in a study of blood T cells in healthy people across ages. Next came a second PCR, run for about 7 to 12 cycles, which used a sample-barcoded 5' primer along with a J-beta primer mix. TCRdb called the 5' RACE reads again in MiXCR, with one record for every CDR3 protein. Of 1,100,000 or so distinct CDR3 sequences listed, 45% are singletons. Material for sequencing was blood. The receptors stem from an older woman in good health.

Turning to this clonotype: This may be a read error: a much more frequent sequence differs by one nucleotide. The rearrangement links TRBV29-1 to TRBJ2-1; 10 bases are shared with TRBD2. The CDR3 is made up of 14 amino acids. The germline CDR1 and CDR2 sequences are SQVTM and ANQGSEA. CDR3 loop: CSVRSGRAVNKQFF. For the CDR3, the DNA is TGCAGCGTGAGAAGCGGGAGGGCCGTCAATAAGCAGTTCTTC.

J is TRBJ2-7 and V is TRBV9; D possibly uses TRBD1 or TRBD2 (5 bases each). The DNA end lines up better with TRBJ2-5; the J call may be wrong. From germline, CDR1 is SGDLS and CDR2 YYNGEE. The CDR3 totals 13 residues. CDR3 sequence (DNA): TGTGCCAGCAGCGTACCAGGGAGAGAGACCCAGTACTTC. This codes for CASSVPGRETQYF.